Reported below is one TCR beta chain. Its matching antigen is unknown. The sample is drawn from a study of monozygotic twins with inflammatory bowel disease. The study, taken as a whole, reports: Immunosuppressive treatments differing between patients may have added repertoire variability.

TCRdb reprocessed the 5' RACE reads; each CDR3 protein has one entry and no DNA is given. This sample lists approximately 340,000 distinct CDR3 sequences; its ten largest clones have 2% to 2.5%. The CDR3 loop spans 12 amino acids. Germline lookup yields CDR1 SGHNT and CDR2 YENEEA. The source material was blood. This TCR was recovered from a human donor with ulcerative colitis or Crohn's disease, or a healthy co-twin of an affected twin (not recorded which). This chain links TRBV11-3 with TRBJ1-1. The CDR3 region is CASSFREGEAFF.